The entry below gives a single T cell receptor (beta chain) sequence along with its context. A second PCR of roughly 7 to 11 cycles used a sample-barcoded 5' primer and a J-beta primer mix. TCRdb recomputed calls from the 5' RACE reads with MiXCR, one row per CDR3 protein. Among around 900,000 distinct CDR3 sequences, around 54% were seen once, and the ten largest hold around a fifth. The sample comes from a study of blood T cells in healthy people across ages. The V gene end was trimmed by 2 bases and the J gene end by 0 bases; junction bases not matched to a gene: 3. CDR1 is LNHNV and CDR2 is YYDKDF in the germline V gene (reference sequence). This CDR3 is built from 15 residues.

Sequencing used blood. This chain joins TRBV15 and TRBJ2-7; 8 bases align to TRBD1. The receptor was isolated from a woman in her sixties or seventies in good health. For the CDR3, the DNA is TGTGCCACCAGCAGAAGCCAGGGGGCCTCCTACGAGCAGTACTTC. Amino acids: CATSRSQGASYEQYF.